The clone carrying this TCR beta chain appeared a few times. These data come from a study of blood T cell repertoires in COVID-19. Overall study: Acute and convalescent COVID-19 specimens originated in the United States, Italy and Spain. PBMCs, B-cell-depleted T cells, or T cells provided the cDNA or gDNA that made up the material.

This table comes from immunoSEQ multiplex PCR, and its TCRdb copy is limited to in-frame clones, with some not included. The sample holds fewer than 55,000 clones; 68% are singletons and the top ten take about 9%. CDR1 and CDR2 (germline): KGHSH, LQKENI. Trimming pared 1 base from V and 5 bases from J, leaving 8 bases between. This CDR3 is built from 13 residues. The chain links TRBV18 to TRBJ1-1; D ambiguous. Sequencing was done on a sample of peripheral blood. The TCR was taken from a woman between 65 and 79 years old with acute or convalescent COVID-19. CDR3 nucleotides: TGTGCCAGCTCACCACTTGCGGGAACTGAAGCTTTCTTT. Protein: CASSPLAGTEAFF.